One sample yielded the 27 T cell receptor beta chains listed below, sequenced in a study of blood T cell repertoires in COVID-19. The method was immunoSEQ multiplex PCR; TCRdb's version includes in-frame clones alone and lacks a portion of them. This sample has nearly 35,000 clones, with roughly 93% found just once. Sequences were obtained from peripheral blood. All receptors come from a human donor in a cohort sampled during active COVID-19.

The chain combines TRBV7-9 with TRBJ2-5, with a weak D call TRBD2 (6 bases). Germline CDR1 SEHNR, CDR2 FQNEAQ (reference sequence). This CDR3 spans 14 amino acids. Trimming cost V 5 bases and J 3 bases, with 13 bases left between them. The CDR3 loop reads CASSPGGFEETQYF. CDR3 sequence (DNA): TGTGCCAGCAGCCCCGGGGGATTTGAAGAGACCCAGTACTTC.

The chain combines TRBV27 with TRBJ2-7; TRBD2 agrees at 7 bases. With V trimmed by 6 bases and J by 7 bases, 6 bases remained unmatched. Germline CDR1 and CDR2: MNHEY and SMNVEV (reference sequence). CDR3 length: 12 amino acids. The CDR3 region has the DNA TGTGCCAGCAGCAGGGAGGGATGGGAGCAGTACTTC. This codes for CASSREGWEQYF.

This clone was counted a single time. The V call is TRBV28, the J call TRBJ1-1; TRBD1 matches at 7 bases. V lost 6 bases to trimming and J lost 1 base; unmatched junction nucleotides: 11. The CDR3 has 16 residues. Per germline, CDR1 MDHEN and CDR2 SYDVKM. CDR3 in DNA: TGTGCCAGCAGACCGACAGGGAAGGTGGAGAACACTGAAGCTTTCTTT. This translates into CASRPTGKVENTEAFF.

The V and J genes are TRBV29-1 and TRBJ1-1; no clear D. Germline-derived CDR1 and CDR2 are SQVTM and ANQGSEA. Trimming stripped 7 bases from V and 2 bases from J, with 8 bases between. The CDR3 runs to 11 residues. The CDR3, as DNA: TGCAGCGCCGATCTAAACACTGAAGCTTTCTTT. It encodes CSADLNTEAFF.

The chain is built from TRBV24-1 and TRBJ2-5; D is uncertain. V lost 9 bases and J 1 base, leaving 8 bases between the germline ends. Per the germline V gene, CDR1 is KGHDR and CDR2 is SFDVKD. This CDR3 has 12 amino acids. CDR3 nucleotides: TGTGCCACCGCTGGGCCCCAAGAGACCCAGTACTTC. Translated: CATAGPQETQYF.

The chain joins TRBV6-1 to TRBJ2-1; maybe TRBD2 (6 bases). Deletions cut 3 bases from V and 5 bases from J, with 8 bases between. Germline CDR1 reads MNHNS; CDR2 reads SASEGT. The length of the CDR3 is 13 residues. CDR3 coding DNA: TGTGCCAGCAGTGACCGACTAGACAATGAGCAGTTCTTC. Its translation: CASSDRLDNEQFF.

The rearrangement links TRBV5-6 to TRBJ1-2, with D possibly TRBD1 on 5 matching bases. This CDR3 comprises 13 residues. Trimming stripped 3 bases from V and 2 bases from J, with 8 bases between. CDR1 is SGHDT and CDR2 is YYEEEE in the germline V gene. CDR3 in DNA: TGTGCCAGCAGCTATGGGGGGAACTATGGCTACACCTTC. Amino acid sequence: CASSYGGNYGYTF.

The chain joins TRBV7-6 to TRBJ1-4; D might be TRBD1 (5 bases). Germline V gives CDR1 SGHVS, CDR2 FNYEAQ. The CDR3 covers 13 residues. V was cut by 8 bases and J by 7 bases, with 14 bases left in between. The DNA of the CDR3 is TGTGCCAGCTCGGCGACAGCTTTTGAAAAACTGTTTTTT. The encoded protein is CASSATAFEKLFF.

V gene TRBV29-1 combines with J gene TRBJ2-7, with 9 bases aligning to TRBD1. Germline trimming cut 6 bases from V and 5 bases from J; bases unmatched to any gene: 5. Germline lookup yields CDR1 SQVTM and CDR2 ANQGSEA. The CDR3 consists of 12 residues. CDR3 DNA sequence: TGCAGCGTGGTATACAGGGGGCACGAGCAGTACTTC. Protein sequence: CSVVYRGHEQYF.

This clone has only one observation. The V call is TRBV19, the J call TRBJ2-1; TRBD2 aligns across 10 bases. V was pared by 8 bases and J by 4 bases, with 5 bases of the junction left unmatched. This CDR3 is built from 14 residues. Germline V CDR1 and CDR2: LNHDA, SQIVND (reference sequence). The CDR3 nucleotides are TGTGCCAGTTGTCTAGCGGGAGCATACAATGAGCAGTTCTTC. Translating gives CASCLAGAYNEQFF.

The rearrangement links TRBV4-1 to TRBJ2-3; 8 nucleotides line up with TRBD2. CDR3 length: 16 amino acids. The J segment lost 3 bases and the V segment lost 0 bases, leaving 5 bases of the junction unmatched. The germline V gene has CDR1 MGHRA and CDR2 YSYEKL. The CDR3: CASSQDRSGGTDTQYF. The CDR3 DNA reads TGCGCCAGCAGCCAAGATCGGAGCGGGGGAACAGATACGCAGTATTTT.

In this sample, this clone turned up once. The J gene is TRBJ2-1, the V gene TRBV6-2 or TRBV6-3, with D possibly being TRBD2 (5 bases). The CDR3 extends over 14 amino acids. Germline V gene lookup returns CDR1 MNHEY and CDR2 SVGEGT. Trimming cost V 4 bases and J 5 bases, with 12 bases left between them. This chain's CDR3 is CASSFPTEDNEQFF. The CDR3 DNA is TGTGCCAGCAGTTTCCCGACGGAGGACAATGAGCAGTTCTTC.

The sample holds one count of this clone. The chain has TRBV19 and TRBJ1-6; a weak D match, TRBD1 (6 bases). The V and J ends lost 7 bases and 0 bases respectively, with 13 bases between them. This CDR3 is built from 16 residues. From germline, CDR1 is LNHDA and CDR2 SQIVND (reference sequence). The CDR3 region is CASTWTVGSYNSPLHF. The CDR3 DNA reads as TGTGCCAGTACGTGGACAGTTGGCTCCTATAATTCACCCCTCCACTTT.

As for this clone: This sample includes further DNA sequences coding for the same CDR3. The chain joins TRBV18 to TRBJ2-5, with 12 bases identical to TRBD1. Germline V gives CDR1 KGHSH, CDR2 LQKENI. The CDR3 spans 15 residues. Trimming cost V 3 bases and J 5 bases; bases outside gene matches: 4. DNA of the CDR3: TGTGCCAGCTCACCGGGACAGGGGGCGGGCGAGACCCAGTACTTC. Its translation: CASSPGQGAGETQYF.

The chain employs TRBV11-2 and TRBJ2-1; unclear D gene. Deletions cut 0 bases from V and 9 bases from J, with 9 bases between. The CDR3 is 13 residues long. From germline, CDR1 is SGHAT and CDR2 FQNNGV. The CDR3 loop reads CASSLDLAFEQFF. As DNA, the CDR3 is TGTGCCAGCAGCTTAGATTTAGCTTTTGAGCAGTTCTTC.

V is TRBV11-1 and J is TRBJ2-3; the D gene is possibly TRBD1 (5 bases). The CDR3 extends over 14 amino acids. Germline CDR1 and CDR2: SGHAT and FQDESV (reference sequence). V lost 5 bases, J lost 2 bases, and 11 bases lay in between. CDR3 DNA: TGTGCCAGCAGCCGCCAGGGATACACAGATACGCAGTATTTT. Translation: CASSRQGYTDTQYF.

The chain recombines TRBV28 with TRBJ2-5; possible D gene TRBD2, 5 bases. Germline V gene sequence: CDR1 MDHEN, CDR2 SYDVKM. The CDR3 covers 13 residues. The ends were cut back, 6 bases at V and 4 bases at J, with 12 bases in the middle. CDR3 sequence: CASSPGVTETQYF. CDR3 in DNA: TGTGCCAGCAGCCCCGGGGTCACAGAGACCCAGTACTTC.

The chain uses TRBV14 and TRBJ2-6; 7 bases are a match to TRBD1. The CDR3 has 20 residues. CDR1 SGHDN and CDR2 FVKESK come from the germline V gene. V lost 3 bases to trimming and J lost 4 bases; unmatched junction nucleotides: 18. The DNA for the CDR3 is TGTGCCAGCAGCCACGGATACAGGGGCTTAGCTATCTTAGGGGCCAACGTCCTGACTTTC. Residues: CASSHGYRGLAILGANVLTF.

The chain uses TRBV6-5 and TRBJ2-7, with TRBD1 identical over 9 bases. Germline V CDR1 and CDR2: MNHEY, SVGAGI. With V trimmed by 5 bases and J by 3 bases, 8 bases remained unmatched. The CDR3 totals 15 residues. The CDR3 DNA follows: TGTGCCAGCAGTACGTCCGGGACAGGGTTCTACGAGCAGTACTTC. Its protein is CASSTSGTGFYEQYF.

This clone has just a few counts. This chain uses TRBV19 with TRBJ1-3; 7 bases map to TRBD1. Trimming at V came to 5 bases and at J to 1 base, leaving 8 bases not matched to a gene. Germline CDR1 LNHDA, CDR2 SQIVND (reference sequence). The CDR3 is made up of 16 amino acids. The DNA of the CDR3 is TGTGCCAGTAGTGACAGGGTTGGAGGGTCTGGAAACACCATATATTTT. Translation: CASSDRVGGSGNTIYF.

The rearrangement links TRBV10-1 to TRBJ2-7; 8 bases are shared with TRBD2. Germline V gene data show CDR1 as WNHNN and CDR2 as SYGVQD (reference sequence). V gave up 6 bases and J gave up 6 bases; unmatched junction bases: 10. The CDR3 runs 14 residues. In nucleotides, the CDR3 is TGCGCCAGCAGCCTTACCCCGGGACTAGGCGAGCAGTACTTC. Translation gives CASSLTPGLGEQYF.

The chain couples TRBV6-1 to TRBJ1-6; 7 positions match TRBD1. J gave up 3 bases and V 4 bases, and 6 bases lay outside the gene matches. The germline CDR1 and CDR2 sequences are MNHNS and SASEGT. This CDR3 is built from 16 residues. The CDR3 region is CASSGGRGFYNSPLHF. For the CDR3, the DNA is TGTGCCAGCAGTGGGGGCAGGGGGTTCTATAATTCACCCCTCCACTTT.

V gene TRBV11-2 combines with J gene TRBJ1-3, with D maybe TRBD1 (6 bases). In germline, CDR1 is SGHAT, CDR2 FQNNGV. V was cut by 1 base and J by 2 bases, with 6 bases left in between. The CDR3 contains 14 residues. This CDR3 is CASSLGTAGNTIYF. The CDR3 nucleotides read TGTGCCAGCAGCTTAGGGACAGCTGGAAACACCATATATTTT.

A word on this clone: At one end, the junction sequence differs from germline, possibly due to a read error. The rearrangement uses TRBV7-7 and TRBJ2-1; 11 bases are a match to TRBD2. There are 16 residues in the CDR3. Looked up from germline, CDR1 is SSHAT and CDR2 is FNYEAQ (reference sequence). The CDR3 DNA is TGTGCTAGCAGCTTAGCGGGACTAGCGGCCTACAATGAGCAGTTCTTC. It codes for CASSLAGLAAYNEQFF.

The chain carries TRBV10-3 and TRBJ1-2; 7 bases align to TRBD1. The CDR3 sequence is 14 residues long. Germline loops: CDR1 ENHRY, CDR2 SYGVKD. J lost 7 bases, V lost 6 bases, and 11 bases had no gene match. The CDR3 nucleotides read TGTGCCATCAGAGCTACAGGGGAGATTGGTGGCTACACCTTC. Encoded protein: CAIRATGEIGGYTF.

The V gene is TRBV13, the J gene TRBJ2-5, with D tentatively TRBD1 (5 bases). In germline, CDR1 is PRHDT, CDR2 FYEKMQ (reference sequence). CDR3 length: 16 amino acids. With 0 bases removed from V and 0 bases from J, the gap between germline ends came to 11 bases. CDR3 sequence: CASSLGQTANQETQYF. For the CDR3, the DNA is TGTGCCAGCAGCTTAGGACAGACAGCCAACCAAGAGACCCAGTACTTC.

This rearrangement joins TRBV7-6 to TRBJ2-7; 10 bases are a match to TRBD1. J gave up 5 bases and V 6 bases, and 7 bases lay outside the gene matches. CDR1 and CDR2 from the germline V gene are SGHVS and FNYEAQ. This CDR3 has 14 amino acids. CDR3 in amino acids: CASRSGTGDHEQYF. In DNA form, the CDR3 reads TGTGCCAGCAGATCGGGGACAGGGGACCACGAGCAGTACTTC.